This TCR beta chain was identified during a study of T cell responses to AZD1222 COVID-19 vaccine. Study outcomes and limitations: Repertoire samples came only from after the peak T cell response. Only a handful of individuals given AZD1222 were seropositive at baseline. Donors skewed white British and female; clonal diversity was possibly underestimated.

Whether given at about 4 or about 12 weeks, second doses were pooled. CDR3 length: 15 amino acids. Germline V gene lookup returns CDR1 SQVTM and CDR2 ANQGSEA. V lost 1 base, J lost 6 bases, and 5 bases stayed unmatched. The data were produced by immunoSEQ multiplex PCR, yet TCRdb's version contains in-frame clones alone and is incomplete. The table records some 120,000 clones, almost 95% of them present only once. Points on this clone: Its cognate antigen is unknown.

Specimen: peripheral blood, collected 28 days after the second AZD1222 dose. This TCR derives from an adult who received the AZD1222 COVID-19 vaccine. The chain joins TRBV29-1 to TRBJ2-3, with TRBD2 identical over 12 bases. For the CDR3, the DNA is TGCAGCGTTGAAGCACTAGCGGGAGGATGGGATACGCAGTATTTT. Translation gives CSVEALAGGWDTQYF.